This paragraph covers one TCR beta chain sequence. This clonotype has a single count. Its antigen remains undetermined. Base qualities are not recorded, but no much larger clone differs from it by a single base. The method behind the library was 5' RACE. Sequenced on an Illumina HiSeq 2500. A second PCR of roughly 7 to 11 cycles was performed with a sample-barcoded 5' primer and a J-beta primer mix. Each TCR beta cDNA molecule received a unique molecular identifier from a template-switch 5' adaptor carrying 12 random nucleotides. At least 3 million CDR3-containing paired-end reads were obtained from each sample. All of the RNA was converted into first-strand cDNA using the Mint cDNA synthesis kit, with a TRBC-specific oligonucleotide serving as the primer. All cDNA was treated with uracil-DNA glycosylase and then went through a first 18-cycle PCR with the universal primers M1SS and BC2_uni_R. Per the original workflow: Each sample was normalized by randomly selecting 1 million high-quality reads, each carrying a distinct molecular identifier. Reads with shared molecular identifiers were discarded instead of being binned into consensus sequences. CDR3 identification, clonotype clustering and error correction used MiTCR with a Q25 quality threshold and the strictest error-elimination algorithm. A nonparametric unseen species model with Euler transformation was used to estimate lower-bound total TCR beta diversity. TCRdb reworked the public reads: Q25 trimming with fastp, MiXCR clone assembly, productive beta chains retained. Each entry merges the rows of one CDR3 protein and shows their most common DNA and genes. None of the V and J calls come from the authors' own analysis; TCRdb made them. Here the sample has 1.4 million to 1.5 million distinct CDR3 sequences; approximately 40% occur a single time. The ten largest clones take up around 8% of the sample.

Donors were a few dozen systemically healthy Caucasian individuals from Russia aged roughly 6 to 90 years. Each donor gave 9 to 10 milliliters of peripheral blood, collected into EDTA-treated Vacutainer tubes. Ficoll-Paque density-gradient centrifugation was used to isolate PBMCs, with at least 7 million per sample. Trizol reagent was used to extract total RNA from PBMCs, with at least 5 micrograms per sample. The percentages of naive CD45RAhigh/CD27high T cells were determined by flow cytometry on a PBMC aliquot from every donor. This sample stems from a study of blood T cells in healthy people across ages (dated by TCRdb to the mid-2010s). Regarding the complete study: In model experiments, roughly one uniquely barcoded TCR beta cDNA molecule per two T cells was captured by template switching. To track age-related changes in TCR beta repertoire diversity, the study relied on deep sequencing normalized with unique cDNA molecular identifiers. The donors were divided into four age groups: young (average around 16 years), middle-aged (almost 40), aged (approximately 62) and long-lived (roughly 86). To avoid experimental bias, donors of different ages were randomly spread across the sequencing lanes. Two additional independent replicas of 1 million unique cDNA reads from the same blood draw were analyzed for two donors (one aged 18 to 29 and one aged 80 or older).

The germline V gene yields LGHNT for CDR1 and FRNRAP for CDR2. Reading from cysteine to phenylalanine, the CDR3 counts 14 amino acids. The kept DNA is CDR3 alone, 42 bases in frame from the first base. Here is what the overall study found, with its caveats: Observed TCR beta diversity correlated strongly with the percentage of naive T cells measured by flow cytometry. Because the CMV infection status of the donors was unknown, age-related changes in expanded clonotypes may potentially have been confounded. Bulk unsorted PBMC profiling prevented conclusive comparison of naive and antigen-experienced compartments. Observed TCR beta diversity per million T cells fell roughly linearly with age, and a significant reduction was already apparent by age roughly 41. Compared with the aged group, the long-lived group had more naive CD4+ T cells, fewer expanded clones and increased TCR diversity, a pattern suggesting age selection. Total diversity estimates from one million sequenced T cells were considered lower bounds and underestimates.

This receptor chain uses TRBV12-5 and TRBJ2-7, with TRBD2 perhaps the D gene, on 5 matching bases. The assigned J gene may be wrong: the sequence end matches TRBJ2-5 better. The source material was blood. The sequence was collected from a young woman in good health. The CDR3 protein is CASGVDGLRETQYF. The DNA sequence reads TGTGCTAGTGGTGTGGACGGACTGCGAGAGACCCAGTACTTC.